The rows below give T cell receptor beta chains drawn from one sample of a study of beta chain features in type 1 diabetes. Clones were sequenced by immunoSEQ multiplex PCR, and TCRdb holds only the in-frame ones, with some missing. Found here are roughly 330,000 clones, roughly 9.6% of them singletons; the top ten hold 0.015%. Sequencing was carried out using naive CD4+ T cells from blood. The receptor source for this set is a woman aged 25-40 years in good health. The CDR3 runs from the conserved cysteine through the conserved F or W. The order of the fields is V gene, J gene, clone size, CDR3 protein. A row's size may be missing; if present it is once, few, many or a size class.

>TRBV14|TRBJ2-1|.
CASSQDSPSGGAEQFF
>TRBV7-9|TRBJ2-7|once
CASSPGKTAYEQYF
>TRBV4-3|TRBJ1-5|few
CASSQDIPGSQPQHF
>TRBV6-5|TRBJ2-5|.
CASSGRDRGQTQYF
>TRBV10-3|TRBJ2-3|few
CAIREGTSGTFTDTQYF
>TRBV9|TRBJ2-5|.
CASSVGTGAVETQYF
>TRBV20-1|TRBJ2-3|.
CRSPDTQYF
>TRBV25-1|TRBJ1-1|few
CASGGFMNTEAFF
>TRBV28|TRBJ1-5|few
CASSLTGDSQPQHF
>TRBV5-1|TRBJ2-7|.
CASSLRGVYEQYF
>TRBV19|TRBJ2-1|.
CASSFSGSPSYNEQFF
>TRBV10-3|TRBJ2-5|.
CAISETLQGLGSETQYF
>TRBV28|TRBJ1-5|few
CASSRDSLNQPQHF
>TRBV4-1|TRBJ2-1|.
CASRLGLAAYNEQFF
>TRBV28|TRBJ2-7|.
CASSSEGSGVSEQYF
>TRBV5-5|TRBJ2-5|.
CASSETGTTETQYF
>TRBV9|TRBJ2-5|.
CASSVAGAETQYF
>TRBV18|TRBJ2-2|.
CASSPQTDGELFF
>TRBV4-2|TRBJ2-3|few
CASSPSGSWDTQYF
>TRBV9|TRBJ2-7|.
CASTTPPGEQYF
>TRBV18|TRBJ2-4|few
CASSPTAPGALGNIQYF
>TRBV19|TRBJ2-1|few
CASSLLSGLGGSNEQFF
>TRBV5-6|TRBJ1-2|.
CASSFGQYGYTF
>TRBV5-1|TRBJ2-5|few
CASSLDVTGYQETQYF
>TRBV9|TRBJ2-6|.
CASSKTSGIYSGANVLTF
>TRBV4-3|TRBJ2-1|.
CASSPEAVSYNEQFF